This T cell receptor (beta chain) was retrieved from a study of T cell responses to AZD1222 COVID-19 vaccine. On the study more broadly: Second-dose intervals near 4 or 12 weeks were combined.

TCRdb keeps only in-frame clones here, not all; method: immunoSEQ multiplex PCR. The sample has 150,000 to 200,000 clones; 90% are singletons. Whole-study results and caveats: CD4 TCRs associated with vaccination spanned spike, dominating at 160-218 and 743-854. Unmutated variant regions are reportedly the target of nearly half of TCRs that are spike-specific.

The germline V gene encodes CDR1 SGHDT and CDR2 YYEEEE. V shed 6 bases, J shed 5 bases, and the junction held 6 bases outside the gene matches. The CDR3 totals 13 residues. In the case of this clone: Its antigen is not known.

The V call is TRBV5-6, the J call TRBJ2-7; 9 nucleotides agree with TRBD1. This TCR was sampled from an adult in good health. This specimen was peripheral blood, taken on day 0 of AZD1222 vaccination. Written as DNA, the CDR3 is TGTGCCAGCAAGGGGACAGGGAGCAACGAGCAGTACTTC. Encoded protein: CASKGTGSNEQYF.